The present entry profiles one T cell receptor beta chain with its context. TCRdb's table, derived via immunoSEQ multiplex PCR, lists solely in-frame clones and lacks some. This table has 150,000 to 200,000 clones, 80% to 85% appearing once. The data are from a study of blood T cell repertoires in COVID-19. Study at large: There were acute and convalescent COVID-19 samples, and they came from the United States, Italy and Spain. In each case, the material was cDNA or gDNA derived from T cells, B-cell-depleted T cells, or PBMCs.

Source material: peripheral blood. The TCR sequence derives from a woman in her twenties or thirties with acute or convalescent COVID-19.

CDR3: CASSNREYYGYTF. The DNA for the CDR3 is TGTGCCAGCAGCAACAGGGAGTACTATGGCTACACCTTC. This chain uses TRBV7-9 with TRBJ1-2, with D perhaps matching TRBD1 (6 bases). The CDR3 loop spans 13 amino acids. CDR1 is SEHNR, CDR2 FQNEAQ, per germline (reference sequence). With 5 bases removed from V and 3 bases from J, the gap between germline ends came to 10 bases.